This TCR beta chain originates from a study of tumor-infiltrating lymphocytes in primary liver carcinoma. A word on this clonotype: Its antigen remains unknown.

Regarding the study as a whole: Paired tumor-adjacent and tumor-blood samples overlapped less than tumor region pairs did.

V was pared by 4 bases and J by 5 bases, with 10 bases between. This CDR3 has 14 residues. Germline CDR1 is SGHRS and CDR2 is YFSETQ. Co-extracted RNA and DNA came from approximately 20-30 mg of unsorted bulk tissue. With chronic HBV infection, the patients were also treatment-naive. Researchers generated TCR beta cDNA from around 0.55 ug of total RNA, relying on a constant-region primer. Employing slightly modified ARM-PCR, three nested multiplex PCR rounds were run, and these gave rise to the TCR beta libraries. The first two PCR rounds used TRBV1-TRBV30 forward primers with a C-beta reverse primer, roughly 11 cycles each. TCRdb processed the multiplex PCR reads anew with MiXCR; each CDR3 protein has one entry. The repertoire holds roughly 100,000 distinct CDR3 sequences, with roughly 80% as singletons.

This rearrangement joins TRBV5-1 to TRBJ1-6; no reliable D call. The sequence was obtained from a middle-aged man with primary liver carcinoma and hepatitis B virus infection. Input material: liver tumor tissue from sampling region 3. Subset noted: tumor region T3, left-lateral pole. As DNA, the CDR3 is TGCGCCAGCAGCAATGGCCACGATAATTCACCCCTCCACTTT. Its protein is CASSNGHDNSPLHF.